The rows below give T cell receptor beta chains drawn from one sample of a study of beta chain features in type 1 diabetes. TCRdb's table, derived via immunoSEQ multiplex PCR, lists solely in-frame clones and lacks some. The sample has around 200,000 clones, 13% seen once. Sequencing used central memory CD4+ T cells from blood. These receptors were taken from a woman aged 18-35 years in good health. CDR3s include the opening cysteine and the closing phenylalanine or tryptophan. Each record gives: clone size, J gene, V gene, D gene, CDR3 DNA, CDR3 protein. D genes are given only for firm matches. Clone size is shown for a subset of rows, as once, few, many or a class of expanded clone.

clone size: NA; J gene: TRBJ2-7; V gene: TRBV29-1; D gene: TRBD1; CDR3 DNA: TGCAGCGTCCAGACAGGGGGCGGGTACGAGCAGTACTTC; CDR3 protein: CSVQTGGGYEQYF
clone size: NA; J gene: TRBJ2-2; V gene: TRBV29-1; D gene: NA; CDR3 DNA: TGCAGCGTTAGACGGGATGAGAACACCGGGGAGCTGTTTTTT; CDR3 protein: CSVRRDENTGELFF
clone size: NA; J gene: TRBJ2-2; V gene: TRBV7-2; D gene: NA; CDR3 DNA: TGTGCCAGCAGCCTGGCTGGACTCCGAGGGACTGGGGAGCTGTTTTTT; CDR3 protein: CASSLAGLRGTGELFF
clone size: few; J gene: TRBJ2-1; V gene: TRBV18; D gene: TRBD2; CDR3 DNA: TGTGCCAGCTCACCACTTTCTAGCGGGTCCAGCTCCTACAATGAGCAGTTCTTC; CDR3 protein: CASSPLSSGSSSYNEQFF
clone size: NA; J gene: TRBJ2-1; V gene: TRBV5-4; D gene: TRBD2; CDR3 DNA: TGTGCCAGCAGTCTTAGCGGGACCTACAATGAGCAGTTCTTC; CDR3 protein: CASSLSGTYNEQFF
clone size: NA; J gene: TRBJ2-1; V gene: TRBV7-7; D gene: NA; CDR3 DNA: TGTGCTAGCAGCCCGCAAAGCGGGCCTTACAATGAGCAGTTCTTC; CDR3 protein: CASSPQSGPYNEQFF
clone size: many; J gene: TRBJ1-2; V gene: TRBV7-2; D gene: NA; CDR3 DNA: TGTGCCAGCAGCTCAACGGTCGGCTATGGCTACACCTTC; CDR3 protein: CASSSTVGYGYTF
clone size: NA; J gene: TRBJ2-7; V gene: TRBV5-1; D gene: TRBD1; CDR3 DNA: TGCGCCAGCAGCTACGGACAGGGGACCTACGAGCAGTACTTC; CDR3 protein: CASSYGQGTYEQYF
clone size: few; J gene: TRBJ2-7; V gene: TRBV23-1; D gene: NA; CDR3 DNA: TGCGCCGGCCTCTTACCCGGGGGTTCGTCGCCCTACGAGCAGTACTTC; CDR3 protein: CAGLLPGGSSPYEQYF
clone size: NA; J gene: TRBJ1-4; V gene: TRBV5-4; D gene: TRBD1; CDR3 DNA: TGTGCCAGCAGCTTGGTTCGGACAGGCGGTGGGGAAAAACTGTTTTTT; CDR3 protein: CASSLVRTGGGEKLFF
clone size: many; J gene: TRBJ2-1; V gene: TRBV28; D gene: NA; CDR3 DNA: TGTGCCAGCAGTCCTGGCGCGCGGCGCCCCCCATACAATGAGCAGTTCTTC; CDR3 protein: CASSPGARRPPYNEQFF
clone size: NA; J gene: TRBJ1-2; V gene: TRBV7-9; D gene: TRBD1; CDR3 DNA: TGTGCCAGCAGCTTCCAGGGGGCTTCGGATGGCTACACCTTC; CDR3 protein: CASSFQGASDGYTF
clone size: NA; J gene: TRBJ2-7; V gene: TRBV29-1; D gene: TRBD1; CDR3 DNA: TGCAGCGCACATACCGGGACAGGGGGCGAGCAGTACTTC; CDR3 protein: CSAHTGTGGEQYF
clone size: NA; J gene: TRBJ2-1; V gene: TRBV5-1; D gene: NA; CDR3 DNA: TGCGCCAGCAGCTTTGAGGGCACCGTCAATGAGCAGTTCTTC; CDR3 protein: CASSFEGTVNEQFF
clone size: few; J gene: TRBJ1-2; V gene: TRBV19; D gene: NA; CDR3 DNA: TGTGCCAGTAGCGACCGGGACGGAGGGAACTATGGCTACACCTTC; CDR3 protein: CASSDRDGGNYGYTF
clone size: many; J gene: TRBJ1-5; V gene: TRBV30; D gene: NA; CDR3 DNA: TGTGCCTGGAGTGTACGGGGGAATCAGCCCCAGCATTTT; CDR3 protein: CAWSVRGNQPQHF
clone size: few; J gene: TRBJ1-2; V gene: TRBV11-2; D gene: TRBD1; CDR3 DNA: TGTGCCAGCAGCCATGACAGGGGTAGGGATGGCTACACCTTC; CDR3 protein: CASSHDRGRDGYTF
clone size: NA; J gene: TRBJ2-4; V gene: TRBV9; D gene: TRBD1; CDR3 DNA: TGTGCCAGCAGCGTACAGGGGGACATTCAGTACTTC; CDR3 protein: CASSVQGDIQYF
clone size: many; J gene: TRBJ1-4; V gene: TRBV7-8; D gene: TRBD1; CDR3 DNA: TGTGCCAGCAGCAACCGGGACAGGGGCCAAAAACTGTTTTTT; CDR3 protein: CASSNRDRGQKLFF
clone size: few; J gene: TRBJ2-2; V gene: TRBV7-2; D gene: TRBD2; CDR3 DNA: TGTGCCAGCAGCGCGCGGGAGACCGGGGAGCTGTTTTTT; CDR3 protein: CASSARETGELFF
clone size: NA; J gene: TRBJ2-2; V gene: TRBV5-1; D gene: TRBD2; CDR3 DNA: TGCGCCAGCCGCCCATTGGTTGCGGGAGATTTAACCGGGGAGCTGTTTTTT; CDR3 protein: CASRPLVAGDLTGELFF
clone size: few; J gene: TRBJ2-5; V gene: TRBV5-1; D gene: TRBD1; CDR3 DNA: TGCGCCAGCAGCTTCCTGGGACAGAAAGAGACCCAGTACTTC; CDR3 protein: CASSFLGQKETQYF
clone size: few; J gene: TRBJ2-3; V gene: TRBV29-1; D gene: NA; CDR3 DNA: TGCAGCGTTGTAAGGACATCTCCTAGCACAGATACGCAGTATTTT; CDR3 protein: CSVVRTSPSTDTQYF
clone size: few; J gene: TRBJ1-5; V gene: TRBV6-6; D gene: NA; CDR3 DNA: TGTGCCAGCAGTTACCGGGGGAACAATCAGCCCCAGCATTTT; CDR3 protein: CASSYRGNNQPQHF
clone size: few; J gene: TRBJ1-1; V gene: TRBV28; D gene: NA; CDR3 DNA: TGTGCCGCCAGGAGACCAGGGCTGGCTTTCTTT; CDR3 protein: CAARRPGLAFF
clone size: NA; J gene: TRBJ2-7; V gene: TRBV4-3; D gene: TRBD1; CDR3 DNA: TGCGCCAGCAGCCATAACCGGGACAGGGGTTACGAGCAGTACTTC; CDR3 protein: CASSHNRDRGYEQYF
clone size: NA; J gene: TRBJ2-7; V gene: TRBV2; D gene: NA; CDR3 DNA: TGTGCCAGCAGTGCAGGCTACGAGCAGTACTTC; CDR3 protein: CASSAGYEQYF
clone size: NA; J gene: TRBJ1-1; V gene: TRBV27; D gene: TRBD1; CDR3 DNA: TGTGCCAGCAAAGGGGACAGTCTGAACACTGAAGCTTTCTTT; CDR3 protein: CASKGDSLNTEAFF
clone size: NA; J gene: TRBJ2-5; V gene: TRBV7-9; D gene: NA; CDR3 DNA: TGTGCCAGCAGCTTAGACTACCAGACCCAGTACTTC; CDR3 protein: CASSLDYQTQYF
clone size: NA; J gene: TRBJ2-5; V gene: TRBV10-3; D gene: TRBD1; CDR3 DNA: TGTGCCATCAGTCAAGCGGGACAGGGCGGCCAAGAGACCCAGTACTTC; CDR3 protein: CAISQAGQGGQETQYF
clone size: once; J gene: TRBJ2-3; V gene: TRBV5-1; D gene: TRBD2; CDR3 DNA: TGCGCCAGCAGCGCTGGACTAGCGGGAGGAGGTGGAGGAGATACGCAGTATTTT; CDR3 protein: CASSAGLAGGGGGDTQYF
clone size: few; J gene: TRBJ2-1; V gene: TRBV11-3; D gene: TRBD1; CDR3 DNA: TGTGCCAGCAGCTTAACCTCGAACAGGGGGCTAGTCTTC; CDR3 protein: CASSLTSNRGLVF
clone size: NA; J gene: TRBJ2-3; V gene: TRBV6-4; D gene: TRBD1; CDR3 DNA: TGTGCCAGCAGTGACTTGGGACAGGGTCTGTATTTT; CDR3 protein: CASSDLGQGLYF
clone size: NA; J gene: TRBJ2-6; V gene: TRBV12-2; D gene: NA; CDR3 DNA: TGTGCAAGTCGCTTAGGGGGACTTTCTGGGGCCAACGTCCTGACTTTC; CDR3 protein: CASRLGGLSGANVLTF
clone size: NA; J gene: TRBJ2-7; V gene: TRBV30; D gene: TRBD2; CDR3 DNA: TGTGCCTGGAGGGTTAACGGGAGGATCTCCTACGAGCAGTACTTC; CDR3 protein: CAWRVNGRISYEQYF
clone size: NA; J gene: TRBJ1-1; V gene: TRBV5-1; D gene: NA; CDR3 DNA: TGCGCCAGCAGCTTAGGGACAAATACGAACACTGAAGCTTTCTTT; CDR3 protein: CASSLGTNTNTEAFF
clone size: NA; J gene: TRBJ2-1; V gene: TRBV7-3; D gene: NA; CDR3 DNA: TGTGCCAGCAGCATACTGGGAGTTGGGGAAGGTGAGCAGTTCTTC; CDR3 protein: CASSILGVGEGEQFF
clone size: NA; J gene: TRBJ2-7; V gene: TRBV2; D gene: TRBD2; CDR3 DNA: TGTGCCAGCAGTGGGGTAGCGGGAAGCTCCTACGAGCAGTACTTC; CDR3 protein: CASSGVAGSSYEQYF
clone size: once; J gene: TRBJ2-1; V gene: TRBV5-5; D gene: TRBD2; CDR3 DNA: TGTGCCAGCAGCAGGGGACTAGCGGGAGGAAGGTACAATGAGCAGTTCTTC; CDR3 protein: CASSRGLAGGRYNEQFF
clone size: NA; J gene: TRBJ2-7; V gene: TRBV7-2; D gene: TRBD1; CDR3 DNA: TGTGCCAGCAGCTTAAGCAGGGGGACCCACGAGCAGTACTTC; CDR3 protein: CASSLSRGTHEQYF
clone size: NA; J gene: TRBJ2-5; V gene: TRBV15; D gene: TRBD1; CDR3 DNA: TGTGCCACCAGCGGCAGGGGGCAAGAGACCCAGTACTTC; CDR3 protein: CATSGRGQETQYF
clone size: NA; J gene: TRBJ2-7; V gene: TRBV5-1; D gene: TRBD1; CDR3 DNA: TGCGCCAGCAGCCGCCTGGGGGGACAGGGGTCCTACGAGCAGTACTTC; CDR3 protein: CASSRLGGQGSYEQYF
clone size: NA; J gene: TRBJ2-3; V gene: TRBV2; D gene: NA; CDR3 DNA: TGTGCCAGCGGAGTATCGCGGGATACGCAGTATTTT; CDR3 protein: CASGVSRDTQYF
clone size: NA; J gene: TRBJ1-5; V gene: TRBV28; D gene: NA; CDR3 DNA: TGTGCCAGCAGTTCCCCCGGGATCAATCAGCCCCAGCATTTT; CDR3 protein: CASSSPGINQPQHF
clone size: few; J gene: TRBJ1-4; V gene: TRBV18; D gene: TRBD1; CDR3 DNA: TGTGCCAGCTCACCAAGGCAGGGGGCAACGACTAATGAAAAACTGTTTTTT; CDR3 protein: CASSPRQGATTNEKLFF
clone size: few; J gene: TRBJ1-2; V gene: TRBV30; D gene: TRBD1; CDR3 DNA: TGTGCCTGGCAGACAGGGCGAGTTATCGGTTATGGCTACACCTTC; CDR3 protein: CAWQTGRVIGYGYTF